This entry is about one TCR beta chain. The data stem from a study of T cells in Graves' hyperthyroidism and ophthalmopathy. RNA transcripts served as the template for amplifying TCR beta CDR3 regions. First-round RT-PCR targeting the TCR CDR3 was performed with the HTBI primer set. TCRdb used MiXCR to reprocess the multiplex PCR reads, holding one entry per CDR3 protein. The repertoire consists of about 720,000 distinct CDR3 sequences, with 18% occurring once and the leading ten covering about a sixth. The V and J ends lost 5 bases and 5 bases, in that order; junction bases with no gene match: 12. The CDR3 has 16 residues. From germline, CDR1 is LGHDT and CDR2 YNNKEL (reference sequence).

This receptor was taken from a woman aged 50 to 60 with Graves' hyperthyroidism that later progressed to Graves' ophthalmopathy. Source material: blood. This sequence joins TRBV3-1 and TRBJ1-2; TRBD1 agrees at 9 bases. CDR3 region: CASSLPLRDRDYGYTF. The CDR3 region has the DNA TGTGCCAGCAGCTTACCGCTCCGGGACAGGGATTATGGCTACACCTTC.